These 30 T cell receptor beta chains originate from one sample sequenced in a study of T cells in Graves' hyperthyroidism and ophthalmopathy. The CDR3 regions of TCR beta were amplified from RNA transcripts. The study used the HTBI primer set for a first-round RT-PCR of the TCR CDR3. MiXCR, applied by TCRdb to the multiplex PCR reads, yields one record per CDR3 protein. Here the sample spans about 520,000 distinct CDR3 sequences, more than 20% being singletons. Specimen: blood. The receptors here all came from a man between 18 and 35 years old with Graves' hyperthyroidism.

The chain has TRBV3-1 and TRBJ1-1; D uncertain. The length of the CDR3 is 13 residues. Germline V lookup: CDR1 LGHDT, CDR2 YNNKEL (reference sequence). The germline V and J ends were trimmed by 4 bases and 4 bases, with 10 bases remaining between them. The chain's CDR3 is CASSPKATTEAFF. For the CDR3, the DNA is TGTGCCAGCAGCCCCAAAGCCACCACTGAAGCTTTCTTT.

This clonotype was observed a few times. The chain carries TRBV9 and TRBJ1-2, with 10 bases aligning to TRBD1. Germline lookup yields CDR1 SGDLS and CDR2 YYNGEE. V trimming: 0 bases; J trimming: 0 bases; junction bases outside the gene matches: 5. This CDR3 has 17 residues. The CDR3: CASSVAGQGLANYGYTF. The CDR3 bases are TGTGCCAGCAGCGTAGCGGGACAGGGGTTAGCTAACTATGGCTACACCTTC.

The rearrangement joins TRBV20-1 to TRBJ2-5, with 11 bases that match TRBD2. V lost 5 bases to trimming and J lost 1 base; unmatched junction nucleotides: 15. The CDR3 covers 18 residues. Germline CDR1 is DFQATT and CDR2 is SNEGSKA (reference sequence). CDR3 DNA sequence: TGCAGTGCTCCTCGAGGGGTAGCGGGGGGGCGGATCCAAGAGACCCAGTACTTC. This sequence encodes CSAPRGVAGGRIQETQYF.

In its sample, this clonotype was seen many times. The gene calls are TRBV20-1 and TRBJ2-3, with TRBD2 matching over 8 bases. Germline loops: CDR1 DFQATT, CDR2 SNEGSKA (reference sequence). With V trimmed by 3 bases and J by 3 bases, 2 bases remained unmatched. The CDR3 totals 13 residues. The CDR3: CSARAGGTDTQYF. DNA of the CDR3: TGCAGTGCTAGGGCGGGGGGTACAGATACGCAGTATTTT.

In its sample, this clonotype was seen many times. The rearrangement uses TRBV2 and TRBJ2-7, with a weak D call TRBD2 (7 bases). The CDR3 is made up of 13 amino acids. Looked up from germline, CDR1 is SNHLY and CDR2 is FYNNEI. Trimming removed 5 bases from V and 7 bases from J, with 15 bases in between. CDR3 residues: CASSPGGPGEQYF. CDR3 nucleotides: TGTGCCAGCAGTCCCGGGGGGCCCGGGGAGCAGTACTTC.

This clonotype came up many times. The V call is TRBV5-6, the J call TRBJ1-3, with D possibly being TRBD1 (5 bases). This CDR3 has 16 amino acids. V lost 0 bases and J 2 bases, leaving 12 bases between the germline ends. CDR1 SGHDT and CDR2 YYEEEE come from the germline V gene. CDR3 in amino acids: CASSLAGRGPGNTIYF. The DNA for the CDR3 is TGTGCCAGCAGCTTGGCCGGTAGGGGACCTGGAAACACCATATATTTT.

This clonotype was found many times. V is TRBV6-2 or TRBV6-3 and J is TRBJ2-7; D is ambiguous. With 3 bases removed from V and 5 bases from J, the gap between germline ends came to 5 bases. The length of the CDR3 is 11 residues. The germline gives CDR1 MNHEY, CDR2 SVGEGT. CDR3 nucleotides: TGTGCCAGCAGTTATCCTGACGAGCAGTACTTC. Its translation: CASSYPDEQYF.

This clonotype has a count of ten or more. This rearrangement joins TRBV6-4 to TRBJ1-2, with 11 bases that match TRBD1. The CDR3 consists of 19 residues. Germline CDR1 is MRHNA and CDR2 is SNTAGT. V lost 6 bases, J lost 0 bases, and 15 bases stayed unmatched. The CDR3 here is CASRGVRTGTGGTNYGYTF. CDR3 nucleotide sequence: TGTGCCAGCAGAGGAGTCCGTACCGGGACAGGGGGGACTAACTATGGCTACACCTTC.

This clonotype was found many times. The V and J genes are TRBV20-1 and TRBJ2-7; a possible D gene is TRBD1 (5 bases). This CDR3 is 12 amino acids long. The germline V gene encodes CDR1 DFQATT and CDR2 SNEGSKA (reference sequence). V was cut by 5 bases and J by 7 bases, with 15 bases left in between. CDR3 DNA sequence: TGCAGTGCTCTTCGACAGACCGGAGAGCAGTACTTC. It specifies CSALRQTGEQYF.

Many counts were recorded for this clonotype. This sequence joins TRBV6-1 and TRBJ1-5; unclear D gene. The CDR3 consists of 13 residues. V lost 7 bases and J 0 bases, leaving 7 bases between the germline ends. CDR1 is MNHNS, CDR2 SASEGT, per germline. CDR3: CASNPFSNQPQHF. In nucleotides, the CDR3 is TGTGCCAGCAACCCCTTTAGCAATCAGCCCCAGCATTTT.

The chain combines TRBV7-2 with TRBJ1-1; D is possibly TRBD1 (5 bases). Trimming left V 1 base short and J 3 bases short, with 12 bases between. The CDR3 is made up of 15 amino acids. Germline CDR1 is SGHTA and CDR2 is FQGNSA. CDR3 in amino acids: CASSLGGREDTEAFF. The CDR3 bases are TGTGCCAGCAGCTTAGGGGGCAGGGAGGACACTGAAGCTTTCTTT.

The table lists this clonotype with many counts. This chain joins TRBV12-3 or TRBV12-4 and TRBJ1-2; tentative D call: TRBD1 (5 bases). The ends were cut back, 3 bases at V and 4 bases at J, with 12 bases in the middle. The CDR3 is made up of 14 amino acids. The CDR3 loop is CASSLRGVFYGYTF. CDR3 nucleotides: TGTGCCAGCAGTTTGCGGGGCGTTTTCTATGGCTACACCTTC.

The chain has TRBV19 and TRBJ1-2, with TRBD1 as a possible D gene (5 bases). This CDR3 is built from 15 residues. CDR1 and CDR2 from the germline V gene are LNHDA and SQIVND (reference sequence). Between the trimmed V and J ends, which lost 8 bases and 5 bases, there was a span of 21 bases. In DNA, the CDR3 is TGTGCCAGTGGACACCGGGACCCAGTACGATATGGCTACACCTTC. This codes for CASGHRDPVRYGYTF.

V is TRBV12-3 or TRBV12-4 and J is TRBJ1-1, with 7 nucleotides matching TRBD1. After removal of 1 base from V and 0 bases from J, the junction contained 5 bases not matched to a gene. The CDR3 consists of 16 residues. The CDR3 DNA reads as TGTGCCAGCAGTTTAGTCAAAGGGGGCTTGAACACTGAAGCTTTCTTT. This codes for CASSLVKGGLNTEAFF.

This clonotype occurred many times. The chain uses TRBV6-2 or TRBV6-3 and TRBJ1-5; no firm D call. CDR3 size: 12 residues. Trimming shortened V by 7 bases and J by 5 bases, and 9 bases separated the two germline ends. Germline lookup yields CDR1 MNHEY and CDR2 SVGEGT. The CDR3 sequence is CASMERDQPQHF. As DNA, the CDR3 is TGTGCCAGCATGGAGAGGGATCAGCCCCAGCATTTT.

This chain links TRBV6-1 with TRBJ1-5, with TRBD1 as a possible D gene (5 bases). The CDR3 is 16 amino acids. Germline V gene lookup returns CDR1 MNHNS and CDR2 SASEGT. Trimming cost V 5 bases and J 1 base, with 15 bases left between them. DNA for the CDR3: TGTGCCAGCAGTCAGGTTCGCAGGGCGAGCAATCAGCCCCAGCATTTT. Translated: CASSQVRRASNQPQHF.

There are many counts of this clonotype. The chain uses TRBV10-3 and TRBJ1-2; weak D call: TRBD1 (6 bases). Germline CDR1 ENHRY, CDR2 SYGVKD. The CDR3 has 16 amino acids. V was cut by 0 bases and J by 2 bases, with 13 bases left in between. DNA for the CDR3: TGTGCCATCAGTGAGTCGTTCGGGGGGGCCAACTATGGCTACACCTTC. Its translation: CAISESFGGANYGYTF.

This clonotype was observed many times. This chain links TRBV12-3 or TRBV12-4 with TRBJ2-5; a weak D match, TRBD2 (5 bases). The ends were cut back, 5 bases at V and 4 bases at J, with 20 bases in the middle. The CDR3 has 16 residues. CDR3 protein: CASSRRNFLAGETQYF. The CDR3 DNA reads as TGTGCCAGCAGTCGCCGGAACTTTTTGGCGGGAGAGACCCAGTACTTC.

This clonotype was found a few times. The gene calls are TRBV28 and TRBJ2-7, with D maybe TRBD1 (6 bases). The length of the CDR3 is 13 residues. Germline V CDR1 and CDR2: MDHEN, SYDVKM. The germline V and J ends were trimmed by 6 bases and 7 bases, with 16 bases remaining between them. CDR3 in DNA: TGTGCCAGCAGCCCACAGGGATGGGATGAGCAGTACTTC. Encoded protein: CASSPQGWDEQYF.

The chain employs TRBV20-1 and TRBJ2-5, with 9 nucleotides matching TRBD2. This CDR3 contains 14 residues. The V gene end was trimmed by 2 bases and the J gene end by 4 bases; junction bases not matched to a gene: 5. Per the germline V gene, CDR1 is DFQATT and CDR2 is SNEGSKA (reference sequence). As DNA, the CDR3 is TGCAGTGCTAGATCGGCGGGGGGGCCAGAGACCCAGTACTTC. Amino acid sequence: CSARSAGGPETQYF.

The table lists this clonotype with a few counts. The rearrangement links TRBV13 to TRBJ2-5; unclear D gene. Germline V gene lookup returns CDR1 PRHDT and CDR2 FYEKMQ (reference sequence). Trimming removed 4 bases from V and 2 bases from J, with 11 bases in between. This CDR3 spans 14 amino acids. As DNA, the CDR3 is TGTGCCAGCAGCTGGCGTGTGAGTCAAGAGACCCAGTACTTC. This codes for CASSWRVSQETQYF. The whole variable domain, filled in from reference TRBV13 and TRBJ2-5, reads AAGVIQSPRHLIKEKRETATLKCYPIPRHDTVYWYQQGPGQDPQFLISFYEKMQSDKGSIPDRFSAQQFSDYHSELNMSSLELGDSALYFCASSWRVSQETQYFGPGTRLLVL.

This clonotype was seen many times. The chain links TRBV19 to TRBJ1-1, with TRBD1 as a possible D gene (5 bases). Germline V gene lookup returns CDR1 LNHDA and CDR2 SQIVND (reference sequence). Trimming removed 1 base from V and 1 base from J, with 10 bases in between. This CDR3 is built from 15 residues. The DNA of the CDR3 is TGTGCCAGTAGTATAGGGGGGACGGCGAACACTGAAGCTTTCTTT. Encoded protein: CASSIGGTANTEAFF. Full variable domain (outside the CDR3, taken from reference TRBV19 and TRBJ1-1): DGGITQSPKYLFRKEGQNVTLSCEQNLNHDAMYWYRQDPGQGLRLIYYSQIVNDFQKGDIAEGYSVSREKKESFPLTVTSAQKNPTAFYLCASSIGGTANTEAFFGQGTRLTVV.

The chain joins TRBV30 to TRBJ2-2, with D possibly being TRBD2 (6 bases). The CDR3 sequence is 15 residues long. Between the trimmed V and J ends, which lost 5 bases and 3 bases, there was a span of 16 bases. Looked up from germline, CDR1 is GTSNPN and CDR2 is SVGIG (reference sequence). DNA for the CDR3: TGTGCCTGGGAGGAGGGGATCGCGGACACCGGGGAGCTGTTTTTT. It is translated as CAWEEGIADTGELFF.

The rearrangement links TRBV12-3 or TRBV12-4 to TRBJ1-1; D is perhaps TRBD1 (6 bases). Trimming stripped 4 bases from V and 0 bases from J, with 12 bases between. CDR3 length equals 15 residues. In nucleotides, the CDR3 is TGTGCCAGCAGTTACACAGGGTCCATGAACACTGAAGCTTTCTTT. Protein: CASSYTGSMNTEAFF.

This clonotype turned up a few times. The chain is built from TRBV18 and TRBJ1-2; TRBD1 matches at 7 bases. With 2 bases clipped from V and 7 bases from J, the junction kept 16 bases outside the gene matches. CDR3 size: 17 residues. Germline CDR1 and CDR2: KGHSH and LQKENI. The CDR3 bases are TGTGCCAGCTCACCAGGGGGGACAGAAAAAACCATCCTTGGCTACACCTTC. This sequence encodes CASSPGGTEKTILGYTF.

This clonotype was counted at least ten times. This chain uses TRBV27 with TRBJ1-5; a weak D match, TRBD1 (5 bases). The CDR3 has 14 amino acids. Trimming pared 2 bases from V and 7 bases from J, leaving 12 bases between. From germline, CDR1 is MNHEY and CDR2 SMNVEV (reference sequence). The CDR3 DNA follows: TGTGCCAGCAGTTTACGGGGGATGGGGCAGCCCCAGCATTTT. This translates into CASSLRGMGQPQHF.

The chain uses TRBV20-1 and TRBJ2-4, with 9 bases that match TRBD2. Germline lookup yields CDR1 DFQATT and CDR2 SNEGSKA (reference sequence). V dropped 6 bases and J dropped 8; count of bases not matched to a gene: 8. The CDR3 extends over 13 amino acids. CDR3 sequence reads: CSALGTSIDIQYF. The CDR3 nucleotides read TGCAGTGCATTAGGGACTAGCATTGACATTCAGTACTTC.

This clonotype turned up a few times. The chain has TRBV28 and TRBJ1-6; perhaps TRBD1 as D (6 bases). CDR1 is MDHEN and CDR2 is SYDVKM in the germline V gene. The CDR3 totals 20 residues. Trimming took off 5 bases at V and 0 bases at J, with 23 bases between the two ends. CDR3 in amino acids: CASSPSGHFTVSSYNSPLHF. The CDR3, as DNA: TGTGCCAGCAGTCCCTCGGGACATTTTACCGTTAGCTCCTATAATTCACCCCTCCACTTT.

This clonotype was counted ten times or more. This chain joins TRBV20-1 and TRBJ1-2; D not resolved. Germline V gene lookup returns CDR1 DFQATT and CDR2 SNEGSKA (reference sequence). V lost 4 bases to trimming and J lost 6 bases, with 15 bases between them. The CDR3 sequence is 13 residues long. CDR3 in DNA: TGCAGTGCTAAACCGGGAGCACGGGATGGCTACACCTTC. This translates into CSAKPGARDGYTF.

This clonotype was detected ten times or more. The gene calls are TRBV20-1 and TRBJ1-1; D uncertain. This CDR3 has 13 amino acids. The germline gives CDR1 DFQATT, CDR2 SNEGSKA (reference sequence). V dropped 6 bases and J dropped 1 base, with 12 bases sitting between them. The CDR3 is CSAPGRTNTEAFF. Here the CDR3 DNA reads TGCAGTGCCCCAGGACGGACGAACACTGAAGCTTTCTTT.